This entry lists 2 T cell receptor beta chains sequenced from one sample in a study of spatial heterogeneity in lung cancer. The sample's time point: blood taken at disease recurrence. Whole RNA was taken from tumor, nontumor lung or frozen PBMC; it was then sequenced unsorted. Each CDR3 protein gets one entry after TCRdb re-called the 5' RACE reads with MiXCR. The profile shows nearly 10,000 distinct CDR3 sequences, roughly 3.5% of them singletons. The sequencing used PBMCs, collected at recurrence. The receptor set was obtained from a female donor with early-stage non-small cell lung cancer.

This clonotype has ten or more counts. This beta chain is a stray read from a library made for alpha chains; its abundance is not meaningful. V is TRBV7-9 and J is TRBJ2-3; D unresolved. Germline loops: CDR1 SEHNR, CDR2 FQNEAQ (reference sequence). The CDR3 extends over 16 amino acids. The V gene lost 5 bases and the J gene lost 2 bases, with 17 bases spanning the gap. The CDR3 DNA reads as TGTGCCAGCAGCCTTGCCTCCGGCATAAACACAGATACGCAGTATTTT. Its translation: CASSLASGINTDTQYF.

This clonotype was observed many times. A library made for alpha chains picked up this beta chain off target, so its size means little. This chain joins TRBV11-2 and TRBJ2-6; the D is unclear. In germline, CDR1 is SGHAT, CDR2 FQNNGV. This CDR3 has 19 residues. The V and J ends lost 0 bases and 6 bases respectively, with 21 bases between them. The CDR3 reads CASSLDSFQSGAAANVLTF. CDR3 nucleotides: TGTGCCAGCAGCTTAGATTCGTTCCAATCAGGTGCCGCGGCCAACGTCCTGACTTTC.